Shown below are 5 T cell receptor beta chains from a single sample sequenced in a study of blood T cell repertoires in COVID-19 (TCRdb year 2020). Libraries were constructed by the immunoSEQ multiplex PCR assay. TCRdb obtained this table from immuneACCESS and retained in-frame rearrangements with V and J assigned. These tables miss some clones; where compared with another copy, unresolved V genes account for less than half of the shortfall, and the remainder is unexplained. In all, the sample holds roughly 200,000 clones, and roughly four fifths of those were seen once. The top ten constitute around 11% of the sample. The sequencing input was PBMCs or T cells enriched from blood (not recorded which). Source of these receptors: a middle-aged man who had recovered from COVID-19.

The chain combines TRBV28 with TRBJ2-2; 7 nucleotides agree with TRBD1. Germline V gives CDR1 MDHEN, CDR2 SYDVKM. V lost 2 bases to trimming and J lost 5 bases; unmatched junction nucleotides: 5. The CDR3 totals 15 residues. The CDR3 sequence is CASSLGGQYTGELFF. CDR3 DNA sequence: TGTGCCAGCAGTTTAGGGGGACAGTATACCGGGGAGCTGTTTTTT.

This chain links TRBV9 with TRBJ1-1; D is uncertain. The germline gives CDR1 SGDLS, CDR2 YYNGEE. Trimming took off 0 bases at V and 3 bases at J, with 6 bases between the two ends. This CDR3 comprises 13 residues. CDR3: CASSVAVYTEAFF. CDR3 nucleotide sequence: TGTGCCAGCAGCGTAGCTGTGTACACTGAAGCTTTCTTT.

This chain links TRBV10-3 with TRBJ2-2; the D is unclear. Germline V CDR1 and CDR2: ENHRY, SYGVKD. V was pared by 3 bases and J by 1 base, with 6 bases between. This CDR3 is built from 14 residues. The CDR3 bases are TGTGCCATCAGTGAAATCCAGAACACCGGGGAGCTGTTTTTT. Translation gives CAISEIQNTGELFF.

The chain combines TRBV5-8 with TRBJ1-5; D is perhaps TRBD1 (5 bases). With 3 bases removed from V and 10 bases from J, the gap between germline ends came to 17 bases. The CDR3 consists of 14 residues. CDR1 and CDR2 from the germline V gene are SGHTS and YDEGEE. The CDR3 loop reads CASSYRAGSYPQHF. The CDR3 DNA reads TGTGCCAGCAGCTATCGGGCAGGGTCGTATCCCCAGCATTTT.

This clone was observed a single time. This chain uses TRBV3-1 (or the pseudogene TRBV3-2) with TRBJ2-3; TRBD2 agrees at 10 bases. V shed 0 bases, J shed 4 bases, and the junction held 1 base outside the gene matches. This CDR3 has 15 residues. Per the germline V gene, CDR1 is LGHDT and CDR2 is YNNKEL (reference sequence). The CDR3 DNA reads TGTGCCAGCAGCCAAGATCTAGCGGGAGCAGATACGCAGTATTTT. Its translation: CASSQDLAGADTQYF.